This record looks at one TCR beta chain sequence and its context. It was with random hexamers that roughly 0.45 to 1 ug RNA was reverse transcribed. The CDR3 of TCR beta was amplified by immunoSEQ multiplex PCR across 54 Vbeta and 13 Jbeta. TCRdb processed the immunoSEQ multiplex PCR reads anew with MiXCR; each CDR3 protein has one entry. The sample shows 150,000 to 200,000 distinct CDR3 sequences, approximately 96% of them seen only once. Purification of the CD8+ and CD4+ T cells relied on negative isolation, and TEMRA cells underwent FACS enrichment. This record comes from a study of CD8 T cells in Susac syndrome. This CDR3 has 12 amino acids. Germline V gene data show CDR1 as LGHDT and CDR2 as YNNKEL (reference sequence). V lost 3 bases, J lost 5 bases, and 4 bases lay in between.

The chain links TRBV3-1 to TRBJ2-2; D gene unclear. The origin of this receptor is a human donor in good health. The specimen was CD4+ T cells from PBMCs. The CDR3 here is CASSQGTGELFF. The CDR3 DNA sequence: TGTGCCAGCAGCCAGGGGACCGGGGAGCTGTTTTTT.